The 10 T cell receptor beta chains below come from one sample, sequenced in a study of beta chain features in type 1 diabetes listed by TCRdb under 2018. Library prep was done by the immunoSEQ multiplex PCR assay. All of the isolated RNA was reverse transcribed with the High Capacity cDNA Reverse Transcription Kit, so expressed TCRB transcripts were sequenced. TCRdb carries this immuneACCESS record with in-frame sequences only. Its versions omit some clonotypes, under half of them owing to an unresolved V gene in the studies checked, with the rest unexplained. This sample gives hundreds of thousands of clones in total; about a sixth of them show up just once. The ten largest make up 0.09% to 0.095% of the sample. The sequenced sample was naive CD4+ T cells from blood. The intended sense of this specimen's cell subset or site label: true naive CD4+ T cells. The receptors were sampled from a man younger than 35 in good health.

This chain uses TRBV7-9 with TRBJ2-2; TRBD2 matches 7 bases. The germline V gene has CDR1 SEHNR and CDR2 FQNEAQ (reference sequence). Germline trimming cut 2 bases from V and 7 bases from J; bases unmatched to any gene: 4. The CDR3 loop spans 14 amino acids. The CDR3 is CASSLRLAYGELFF. As DNA, the CDR3 is TGTGCCAGCAGCTTAAGACTAGCCTACGGGGAGCTGTTTTTT. Full variable domain (missing parts from reference TRBV7-9 and TRBJ2-2): DTGVSQNPRHKITKRGQNVTFRCDPISEHNRLYWYRQTLGQGPEFLTYFQNEAQLEKSRLLSDRFSAERPKGSFSTLEIQRTEQGDSAMYLCASSLRLAYGELFFGEGSRLTVL.

A few counts support this clone. The chain combines TRBV7-3 with TRBJ2-1, with 14 bases aligning to TRBD2. The V segment lost 8 bases and the J segment 5 bases; nucleotides outside the gene matches: 8. CDR3 length: 16 residues. The V gene's germline CDR1 is SGHTA and CDR2 FQGTGA. The CDR3 region has the DNA TGTGCCAGCTCCGGGACTAGCGGGAGAGTACACAATGAGCAGTTCTTC. Its protein product is CASSGTSGRVHNEQFF.

This clone came up a few times. DNA for the CDR3: TGCGCCAGCAGCCAAGCAGGGACTAGCGGGAGCGAGCAGTTCTTC. Its translation: CASSQAGTSGSEQFF. The chain employs TRBV4-3 and TRBJ2-1; TRBD2 matches 14 bases. The length of the CDR3 is 15 residues. The V gene's germline CDR1 is LGHNA and CDR2 YSLEER. The V segment lost 1 base and the J segment 10 bases; nucleotides outside the gene matches: 3.

The table lists this clone with a few counts. The chain links TRBV5-1 to TRBJ1-1, with TRBD1 as a possible D gene (5 bases). V lost 3 bases, J lost 0 bases, and 9 bases lay in between. Per the germline V gene, CDR1 is SGHRS and CDR2 is YFSETQ. This CDR3 is built from 14 residues. CDR3 region: CASSSGQMNTEAFF. CDR3 bases: TGCGCCAGCAGCTCCGGACAAATGAACACTGAAGCTTTCTTT.

There are many counts of this clone. As DNA, the CDR3 is TGTGCCAGTAGTAAACCGGGACTAGCTGCTTACAATGAGCAGTTCTTC. Translating it yields CASSKPGLAAYNEQFF. This chain uses TRBV19 with TRBJ2-1; the match to TRBD2 covers 9 bases. Looked up from germline, CDR1 is LNHDA and CDR2 is SQIVND (reference sequence). Losses at the gene ends were 4 bases for V and 4 bases for J; bases not matched to a gene: 8. The CDR3 spans 16 residues.

This clone was detected a few times. V usage is TRBV18 and J usage is TRBJ2-3, with TRBD1 matching 7 bases. In germline, CDR1 is KGHSH, CDR2 LQKENI. V shed 6 bases, J shed 3 bases, and the junction held 9 bases outside the gene matches. CDR3 length: 15 residues. The CDR3 DNA follows: TGTGCCAGCTCGGGGACAGATTTGAGGACAGATACGCAGTATTTT. Amino acid sequence: CASSGTDLRTDTQYF.

This chain links TRBV2 with TRBJ1-2; no firm D call. The V end was cut by 7 bases, the J end by 7 bases, with 16 bases between. In germline, CDR1 is SNHLY, CDR2 FYNNEI. This CDR3 comprises 13 residues. This chain's CDR3 is CASTPSKGIGYTF. CDR3 nucleotide sequence: TGTGCCAGCACCCCTTCTAAAGGCATTGGCTACACCTTC.

This clone was seen only a few times. The CDR3 coding sequence is TGTGCCAGCAGCCAAGGGACTCCCTTATCCGAGCAGTACTTC. This translates into CASSQGTPLSEQYF. The rearrangement joins TRBV14 to TRBJ2-7; TRBD2 is a possible D gene (5 bases). The CDR3 totals 14 residues. Germline V gives CDR1 SGHDN, CDR2 FVKESK. Trimming left V 1 base short and J 6 bases short, with 13 bases between. Variable domain in full (rest from reference TRBV14 and TRBJ2-7): EAGVTQFPSHSVIEKGQTVTLRCDPISGHDNLYWYRRVMGKEIKFLLHFVKESKQDESGMPNNRFLAERTGGTYSTLKVQPAELEDSGVYFCASSQGTPLSEQYFGPGTRLTVT.

The chain uses TRBV11-2 and TRBJ2-3; D perhaps matches TRBD2 (5 bases). CDR3 length: 15 amino acids. Trimming stripped 1 base from V and 0 bases from J, with 8 bases between. CDR1 is SGHAT and CDR2 is FQNNGV in the germline V gene. The CDR3, as DNA: TGTGCCAGCAGCTTAGTACGGACTAGCACAGATACGCAGTATTTT. Translation gives CASSLVRTSTDTQYF.

There are a few counts of this clone. The rearrangement links TRBV25-1 to TRBJ1-3; 7 nucleotides agree with TRBD1. This CDR3 contains 15 residues. Germline V gene lookup returns CDR1 MGHDK and CDR2 SYGVNS. Trimming at V came to 4 bases and at J to 2 bases, leaving 5 bases not matched to a gene. DNA for the CDR3: TGTGCCAGCAGTGGCCAACAGGGGACTGGAAACACCATATATTTT. This encodes CASSGQQGTGNTIYF.